This is a list of T cell receptor beta chains from one sample in a study of blood T cells in healthy people across ages. MiXCR, applied by TCRdb to the 5' RACE reads, yields one record per CDR3 protein. Among hundreds of thousands of distinct CDR3 sequences listed, 52% were seen once. The sample taken for sequencing was blood. The origin of the receptors is a woman aged 80 or over in good health. CDR3s include the opening cysteine and the closing phenylalanine or tryptophan. The D gene is left open where the match is weak. Only part of the rows carry a size: once, few, many, or a class if the clone is expanded.

clone_size,j_call,d_call,v_call,cdr3_aa,cdr3_nt
-,TRBJ2-3,-,TRBV20-1,CSARDPIGGNTQYF,TGCAGTGCTAGAGATCCCATTGGAGGAAATACGCAGTATTTT
many,TRBJ1-2,TRBD1,TRBV29-1,CSVEDPGGWRYGYTF,TGCAGCGTTGAAGACCCAGGGGGCTGGCGGTATGGCTACACCTTC
few,TRBJ2-3,-,TRBV28,CASSWMSTDTQYF,TGTGCCAGCAGTTGGATGAGCACAGATACGCAGTATTTT
-,TRBJ1-2,TRBD1,TRBV5-1,CASSLGQTGDGYTF,TGCGCCAGCAGCTTGGGGCAGACAGGGGATGGCTACACCTTC
many,TRBJ1-2,-,TRBV9,CASSVAEGSVDGYTF,TGTGCCAGCAGCGTAGCGGAGGGGTCCGTCGATGGCTACACCTTC
-,TRBJ1-2,-,TRBV20-1,CSARVLRFGYTF,TGCAGTGCTAGAGTCCTTAGATTTGGCTACACCTTC
-,TRBJ2-3,TRBD1,TRBV24-1,CATSDTGQGQDTQYF,TGTGCCACCAGTGATACGGGACAGGGTCAGGATACGCAGTATTTT
-,TRBJ2-1,TRBD2,TRBV20-1,CSVAGAYNEQFF,TGCAGTGTAGCGGGGGCCTACAATGAGCAGTTCTTC
-,TRBJ1-2,-,TRBV7-9,CASSDSGARYYGYTF,TGTGCCAGCAGCGACTCGGGGGCCAGATACTATGGCTACACCTTC
-,TRBJ2-4,-,TRBV20-1,CSACSGGGGNIQYF,TGCAGTGCGTGTTCAGGGGGAGGAGGTAACATTCAGTACTTC
few,TRBJ2-2,-,TRBV28,CACISAGRNTGELFF,TGTGCCTGCATCTCCGCCGGGAGGAACACCGGGGAGCTGTTTTTT
-,TRBJ2-6,-,TRBV4-2,CASSKVSPEAGANVLTF,TGTGCCAGCAGCAAGGTTAGCCCCGAGGCTGGGGCCAACGTCCTGACTTTC
-,TRBJ2-1,-,TRBV21-1,CASTSGRAGNEQFF,TGTGCCAGCACTAGCGGGAGGGCCGGCAATGAGCAGTTCTTC
-,TRBJ2-2,-,TRBV5-1,CASSEGAGNTGELFF,TGCGCCAGCAGCGAGGGCGCGGGGAACACCGGGGAGCTGTTTTTT
-,TRBJ2-7,TRBD1,TRBV5-1,CASSLAGGSHYEQYF,TGCGCCAGCAGCTTAGCAGGGGGCTCACACTACGAGCAGTACTTC
-,TRBJ2-7,-,TRBV6-6,CASSYDPGEQYF,TGTGCCAGCAGTTACGACCCCGGCGAGCAGTACTTC
-,TRBJ2-1,-,TRBV29-1,CSASPDSPYNEQFF,TGCAGTGCTAGCCCGGACAGTCCCTACAATGAGCAGTTCTTC
many,TRBJ2-5,-,TRBV7-9,CASSFWTVQETQYF,TGTGCCAGCAGCTTCTGGACAGTTCAAGAGACCCAGTACTTC
-,TRBJ1-1,TRBD1,TRBV29-1,CSATGGWVGEAFF,TGCAGCGCGACAGGGGGCTGGGTAGGTGAAGCTTTCTTT
once,TRBJ2-1,-,TRBV7-3,CASSPGTPSYNEQFF,TGTGCCAGCAGCCCCGGGACACCTTCCTACAATGAGCAGTTCTTC
-,TRBJ1-2,-,TRBV7-9,CASSLGEVGYTF,TGTGCCAGCAGCTTGGGAGAGGTTGGCTACACCTTC
-,TRBJ2-1,-,TRBV15,CATSRDVRQAQFF,TGTGCCACCAGCAGAGATGTAAGACAGGCCCAGTTCTTC
-,TRBJ2-5,TRBD2,TRBV20-1,CRAQTSGTLLGTQYF,TGCAGGGCTCAGACTAGCGGAACCCTCCTGGGGACCCAGTACTTC
-,TRBJ2-2,TRBD1,TRBV6-1,CATFGQGAAGELFF,TGTGCCACGTTCGGGCAGGGGGCCGCCGGGGAGCTGTTTTTT
-,TRBJ2-3,TRBD2,TRBV18,CASSPLERGGLSDTQYF,TGTGCCAGCTCACCACTCGAGCGGGGGGGCCTATCTGATACGCAGTATTTT
-,TRBJ2-6,-,TRBV18,CASSQEFSGANVLTF,TGTGCCAGCTCACAGGAGTTCTCTGGGGCCAACGTCCTGACTTTC
-,TRBJ1-5,TRBD1,TRBV9,CASSEGQLQLYSNQPQHF,TGTGCCAGCAGCGAGGGACAGCTACAATTATATAGCAATCAGCCCCAGCATTTT